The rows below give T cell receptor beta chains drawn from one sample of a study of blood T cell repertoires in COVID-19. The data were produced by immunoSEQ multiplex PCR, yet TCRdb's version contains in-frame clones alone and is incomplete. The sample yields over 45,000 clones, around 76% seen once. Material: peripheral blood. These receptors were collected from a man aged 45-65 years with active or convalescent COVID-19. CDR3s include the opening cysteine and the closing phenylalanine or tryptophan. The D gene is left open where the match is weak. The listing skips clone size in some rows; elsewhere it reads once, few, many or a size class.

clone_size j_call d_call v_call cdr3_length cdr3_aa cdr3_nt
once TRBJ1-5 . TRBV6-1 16 CASSVSTADSNQPQHF TGTGCCAGCAGTGTAAGTACAGCCGATAGCAATCAGCCCCAGCATTTT
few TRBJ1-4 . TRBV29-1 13 CSAAGGLIEKLFF TGCAGCGCGGCGGGGGGTTTGATAGAAAAACTGTTTTTT
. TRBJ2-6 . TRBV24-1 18 CATSDSRGTASGANVLTF TGTGCCACCAGTGATTCCCGGGGGACAGCCTCTGGGGCCAACGTCCTGACTTTC
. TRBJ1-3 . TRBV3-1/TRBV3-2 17 CASSDSSPIHARNTIYF TGTGCCAGCAGCGACTCAAGTCCCATACACGCACGAAACACCATATATTTT
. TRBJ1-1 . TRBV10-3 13 CAISREGGTEAFF TGTGCCATCAGTAGGGAGGGAGGCACTGAAGCTTTCTTT
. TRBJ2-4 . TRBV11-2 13 CASSFTPENIQYF TGTGCCAGCAGCTTTACGCCGGAAAACATTCAGTACTTC
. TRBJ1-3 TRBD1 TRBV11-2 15 CASSRQGDSGNTIYF TGTGCCAGCAGCCGACAGGGTGATTCTGGAAACACCATATATTTT
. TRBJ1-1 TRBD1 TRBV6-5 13 CASSYGQGKEAFF TGTGCCAGCAGTTACGGACAGGGGAAAGAAGCTTTCTTT
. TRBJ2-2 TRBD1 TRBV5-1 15 CASNPTGVFTGELFF TGCGCCAGCAATCCAACAGGGGTGTTTACCGGGGAGCTGTTTTTT
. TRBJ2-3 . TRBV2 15 CASSDSNSRAGTQYF TGTGCCAGCAGTGATAGCAATAGCCGGGCGGGTACGCAGTATTTT
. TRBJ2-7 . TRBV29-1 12 CSVQAVSYEQYF TGCAGCGTTCAGGCAGTCTCCTACGAGCAGTACTTC
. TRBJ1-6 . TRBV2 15 CASSRGWTDNSPLHF TGTGCCAGCAGTAGGGGCTGGACAGATAATTCACCCCTCCACTTT
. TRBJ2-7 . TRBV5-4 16 CASSQGGAKTRYEQYF TGTGCCAGCAGCCAGGGCGGGGCCAAGACCCGATACGAGCAGTACTTC
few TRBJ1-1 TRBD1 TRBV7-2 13 CASSQNRDRDAFF TGTGCCAGCAGCCAGAACCGGGACAGGGACGCTTTCTTT
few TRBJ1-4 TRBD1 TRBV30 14 CAWEPGQGDEKLFF TGTGCCTGGGAACCGGGACAGGGCGATGAAAAACTGTTTTTT
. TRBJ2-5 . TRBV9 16 CASSAHLVAGKETQYF TGTGCCAGCAGCGCCCACCTAGTCGCGGGGAAAGAGACCCAGTACTTC